These 27 T cell receptor beta chains were sequenced from one sample in a study of T cells in Graves' hyperthyroidism and ophthalmopathy. RNA transcripts gave rise to amplified TCR beta CDR3 regions. HTBI primers were employed in a first-round RT-PCR of the TCR CDR3. In TCRdb, the multiplex PCR reads were re-called with MiXCR into one record per CDR3 protein. Here the sample spans approximately 400,000 distinct CDR3 sequences, 15% to 20% being singletons. The sample consisted of blood. The receptors here all came from a man between 18 and 35 years old with Graves' ophthalmopathy.

The sample holds many counts of this clonotype. The chain is built from TRBV16 and TRBJ1-5, with D uncertain. The germline gives CDR1 KGHSY, CDR2 FQNENV. The CDR3 is 21 amino acids. The V and J ends lost 1 base and 0 bases respectively, with 25 bases between them. The CDR3 region has the DNA TGTGCCAGCAGCCAATGGCCTAGAGGGCCCGGAGTGGGGTATAGCAATCAGCCCCAGCATTTT. As protein: CASSQWPRGPGVGYSNQPQHF.

J is TRBJ1-3 and V is TRBV25-1; 7 nucleotides line up with TRBD1. The germline CDR1 and CDR2 sequences are MGHDK and SYGVNS. Trimming removed 4 bases from V and 0 bases from J; junction bases left unmatched: 6. The CDR3 runs to 16 residues. The CDR3, as DNA: TGTGCCAGCAGTGGACAGGGAGAAAGCTCTGGAAACACCATATATTTT. Translated: CASSGQGESSGNTIYF.

The rearrangement links TRBV7-9 to TRBJ2-7; D not resolved. CDR1 and CDR2 (germline): SEHNR, FQNEAQ (reference sequence). This CDR3 is 15 amino acids long. Trimming removed 2 bases from V and 0 bases from J, with 11 bases in between. CDR3 nucleotides: TGTGCCAGCAGCTTATTCGGGCGGTCCTCCTACGAGCAGTACTTC. Translating it yields CASSLFGRSSYEQYF.

This clonotype has at least ten counts. The J gene is TRBJ2-7, the V gene TRBV11-2, with TRBD1 matching over 7 bases. CDR1 and CDR2 from the germline V gene are SGHAT and FQNNGV. V lost 2 bases to trimming and J lost 2 bases; unmatched junction nucleotides: 3. The CDR3 is 14 amino acids. Written as DNA, the CDR3 is TGTGCCAGCAGCTTACCGGGACAGACCTACGAGCAGTACTTC. It yields the protein CASSLPGQTYEQYF. Using reference TRBV11-2 and TRBJ2-7 for the parts outside the CDR3, the full variable domain is EAGVAQSPRYKIIEKRQSVAFWCNPISGHATLYWYQQILGQGPKLLIQFQNNGVVDDSQLPKDRFSAERLKGVDSTLKIQPAKLEDSAVYLCASSLPGQTYEQYFGPGTRLTVT.

V and J are TRBV12-3 or TRBV12-4 and TRBJ2-5; TRBD1 aligns across 7 bases. This CDR3 comprises 13 residues. J lost 1 base, V lost 6 bases, and 2 bases had no gene match. The CDR3 is CASRGQSQETQYF. For the CDR3, the DNA is TGTGCCAGCAGGGGACAGTCCCAAGAGACCCAGTACTTC.

This clonotype was seen ten or more times. The chain combines TRBV20-1 with TRBJ1-6; D gene ambiguous. Germline assignment: CDR1 DFQATT and CDR2 SNEGSKA (reference sequence). The CDR3 consists of 13 residues. CDR3 sequence (DNA): TGCGGAGGAGGGAGCTCCTATAATTCACCCCTCCACTTT. Translation gives CGGGSSYNSPLHF.

This clonotype was counted ten times or more. The rearrangement links TRBV2 to TRBJ2-1, with 11 positions matching TRBD2. V dropped 3 bases and J dropped 4; count of bases not matched to a gene: 2. Germline V gene data show CDR1 as SNHLY and CDR2 as FYNNEI. There are 15 residues in the CDR3. The CDR3 loop is CASSDSGGGYNEQFF. The CDR3 coding sequence is TGTGCCAGCAGTGATAGCGGGGGGGGTTACAATGAGCAGTTCTTC.

This clonotype was observed a handful of times. The chain has TRBV27 and TRBJ1-2; 8 nucleotides align to TRBD1. Trimming at V came to 5 bases and at J to 6 bases, leaving 8 bases not matched to a gene. The CDR3 consists of 14 residues. In germline, CDR1 is MNHEY, CDR2 SMNVEV (reference sequence). The CDR3 sequence: CASSAWTGWHGYTF. The CDR3 nucleotides are TGTGCCAGCAGTGCCTGGACAGGGTGGCATGGCTACACCTTC.

The chain uses TRBV5-1 and TRBJ2-7; D is unclear. The CDR3 is made up of 12 amino acids. Trimming pared 8 bases from V and 1 base from J, leaving 10 bases between. Germline V gene data show CDR1 as SGHRS and CDR2 as YFSETQ. CDR3 sequence (DNA): TGCGCCAGTCAAAAGGATTCCTACGAGCAGTACTTC. Amino acid sequence: CASQKDSYEQYF.

The V gene is TRBV9, the J gene TRBJ1-4; 7 positions agree with TRBD1. J lost 8 bases, V lost 0 bases, and 7 bases had no gene match. This CDR3 is 15 amino acids long. CDR1 SGDLS and CDR2 YYNGEE come from the germline V gene. In DNA form, the CDR3 reads TGTGCCAGCAGCGTAGTGTACAGGGGTGAAGAAAAACTGTTTTTT. This encodes CASSVVYRGEEKLFF.

In its sample, this clonotype was seen many times. The V call is TRBV12-3 or TRBV12-4, the J call TRBJ2-2, with D maybe TRBD2 (6 bases). The CDR3 length is 18 residues. Trimming cost V 3 bases and J 1 base, with 18 bases left between them. CDR3 in DNA: TGTGCCAGCAGTTTCCCCGGGGGTCAACCGCAGAACACCGGGGAGCTGTTTTTT. It specifies CASSFPGGQPQNTGELFF.

This clonotype was counted only a few times. The chain is built from TRBV20-1 and TRBJ1-1; the D gene is possibly TRBD1 (5 bases). Trimming removed 3 bases at V and 7 bases at J, with 21 bases between. Germline CDR1 DFQATT, CDR2 SNEGSKA (reference sequence). The CDR3 loop spans 15 amino acids. CDR3 sequence reads: CSAREDQGDWFEAFF. The DNA of the CDR3 is TGCAGTGCTAGGGAAGATCAGGGCGATTGGTTTGAAGCTTTCTTT.

The gene calls are TRBV5-5 and TRBJ1-2, with a tentative D call TRBD1 (6 bases). Germline CDR1 is SGHKS and CDR2 is YYEKEE (reference sequence). This CDR3 has 14 amino acids. V lost 0 bases and J lost 4, with 10 bases in between. The CDR3 region is CASSLEVRGYGYTF. CDR3 nucleotide sequence: TGTGCCAGCAGCTTGGAAGTCAGGGGCTATGGCTACACCTTC.

The J gene is TRBJ2-3, the V gene TRBV9; D not resolved. The CDR3 covers 11 residues. Germline values: CDR1 SGDLS, CDR2 YYNGEE. Trimming cost V 3 bases and J 5 bases, with 4 bases left between them. As DNA, the CDR3 is TGTGCCAGCAGCGGAAGAGATACGCAGTATTTT. It codes for CASSGRDTQYF.

This clonotype was picked up many times. V and J are TRBV2 and TRBJ2-1; D not resolved. Germline V CDR1 and CDR2: SNHLY, FYNNEI. The V end was cut by 7 bases, the J end by 5 bases, with 9 bases between. CDR3 size: 12 residues. Here the CDR3 reads CASTTDNNEQFF. For the CDR3, the DNA is TGTGCCAGCACAACAGATAACAATGAGCAGTTCTTC.

This clonotype was seen a few times. This chain uses TRBV6-1 with TRBJ2-3; 10 bases line up with TRBD1. The CDR3 is 16 amino acids. J lost 3 bases, V lost 3 bases, and 6 bases had no gene match. Germline V lookup: CDR1 MNHNS, CDR2 SASEGT. CDR3 bases: TGTGCCAGCAGTGAGGGAGACAGGGGGCATACAGATACGCAGTATTTT. It is translated as CASSEGDRGHTDTQYF.

This clonotype was found a few times. V and J are TRBV27 and TRBJ2-7; TRBD2 matches at 7 bases. V dropped 3 bases and J dropped 2; count of bases not matched to a gene: 1. The CDR3 runs to 13 residues. Germline assignment: CDR1 MNHEY and CDR2 SMNVEV (reference sequence). The CDR3 spells CASSFAGAYEQYF. The CDR3 nucleotides read TGTGCCAGCAGTTTTGCGGGGGCCTACGAGCAGTACTTC.

This clonotype occurred many times. The chain has TRBV12-3 or TRBV12-4 and TRBJ2-5; D gene unclear. Trimming removed 1 base at V and 5 bases at J, with 14 bases between. This CDR3 spans 15 amino acids. The CDR3 protein is CASSLVAAIRETQYF. CDR3 nucleotide sequence: TGTGCCAGCAGTTTAGTCGCCGCGATTAGGGAGACCCAGTACTTC.

This clonotype was seen many times. V is TRBV12-3 or TRBV12-4 and J is TRBJ2-1, with 13 bases fitting TRBD2. The CDR3 is 20 residues long. With 5 bases clipped from V and 5 bases from J, the junction kept 18 bases outside the gene matches. The CDR3 region is CASSLGLAGFTRSSHNEQFF. As DNA, the CDR3 is TGTGCCAGCAGTCTGGGACTAGCGGGGTTCACGCGGTCGTCCCACAATGAGCAGTTCTTC.

Of note for this clonotype: This may come from a read error, since a much larger clone is one base off. The chain carries TRBV2 and TRBJ2-2; D not resolved. In germline, CDR1 is SNHLY, CDR2 FYNNEI. This CDR3 region has 14 residues. CDR3 sequence (DNA): TGTGCCGGCAGTGGTGCCCAGAACACCGGGGAGCTGTTTTTT. This translates into CAGSGAQNTGELFF. The complete variable domain, with remaining parts taken from reference TRBV2 and TRBJ2-2, reads EPEVTQTPSHQVTQMGQEVILRCVPISNHLYFYWYRQILGQKVEFLVSFYNNEISEKSEIFDDQFSVERPDGSNFTLKIRSTKLEDSAMYFCAGSGAQNTGELFFGEGSRLTVL.

The chain employs TRBV27 and TRBJ1-5; 7 bases are a match to TRBD1. J lost 6 bases, V lost 2 bases, and 16 bases had no gene match. This CDR3 is built from 18 residues. Germline V gives CDR1 MNHEY, CDR2 SMNVEV (reference sequence). CDR3 DNA: TGTGCCAGCAGTTTAACAGGACAGGCGGGGGTTCACGGTCAGCCCCAGCATTTT. This gives the protein CASSLTGQAGVHGQPQHF.

This clonotype occurred a few times. The V call is TRBV6-1, the J call TRBJ1-1, with D unclear. V lost 6 bases, J lost 5 bases, and 10 bases lay in between. This CDR3 contains 12 residues. Germline CDR1 is MNHNS and CDR2 is SASEGT. The CDR3 DNA is TGTGCCAGCAGGAAGAGGGAGACTGAAGCTTTCTTT. Translation gives CASRKRETEAFF.

This chain links TRBV10-3 with TRBJ2-4; maybe TRBD1 (6 bases). V lost 10 bases, J lost 0 bases, and 13 bases lay in between. This CDR3 contains 14 residues. Germline values: CDR1 ENHRY, CDR2 SYGVKD. This CDR3 reads CATVDRLAKNIQYF. CDR3 sequence (DNA): TGTGCCACCGTGGACAGATTAGCCAAAAACATTCAGTACTTC.

V gene TRBV20-1 combines with J gene TRBJ2-6; TRBD2 might be the D (5 bases). This CDR3 has 15 residues. The germline gives CDR1 DFQATT, CDR2 SNEGSKA (reference sequence). V dropped 0 bases and J dropped 3 bases, with 9 bases sitting between them. The CDR3 reads CSARDRGFGANVLTF. CDR3 DNA: TGCAGTGCTAGAGATAGAGGGTTTGGGGCCAACGTCCTGACTTTC.

The V call is TRBV11-3, the J call TRBJ1-6, with D maybe TRBD1 (6 bases). This CDR3 is 13 amino acids long. Trimming removed 3 bases from V and 10 bases from J, with 10 bases in between. The germline V gene has CDR1 SGHNT and CDR2 YENEEA. CDR3 region: CASSLGGWSPLHF. CDR3 bases: TGTGCCAGCAGCTTGGGGGGCTGGTCACCCCTCCACTTT.

This clonotype was counted a single time. A much larger clone sits a single nucleotide away, making a read error possible. This chain uses TRBV28 with TRBJ2-7; D gene ambiguous. The germline V gene has CDR1 MDHEN and CDR2 SYDVKM. The CDR3 loop spans 13 amino acids. The CDR3 nucleotides are TGTGTCAGCAGTTTGGCACCTACCTACGAGCAGTACTTC. Amino acids: CVSSLAPTYEQYF.

This clonotype was counted at least ten times. The chain carries TRBV5-1 and TRBJ2-3, with D perhaps matching TRBD2 (5 bases). CDR1 and CDR2 (germline): SGHRS, YFSETQ. The CDR3 is 16 residues long. Deletions cut 1 base from V and 3 bases from J, with 15 bases between. CDR3 sequence (DNA): TGCGCCAGCAGCTTGTTCGTATCGGGAAGGACAGATACGCAGTATTTT. Its protein is CASSLFVSGRTDTQYF.